This entry describes one TCR beta chain. As yet, its antigen is unknown. This specimen belongs to a study of cytomegalovirus exposure and HLA in healthy donors. Study-level findings and limits: In a later analysis, V- and J-gene trimming of beta chains associated with a DCLRE1C missense variant, replicated independently.

Healthy bone marrow donors made up the donor group. The CDR3 is 15 residues long. Looked up from germline, CDR1 is MNHNS and CDR2 is SASEGT. V was shortened by 3 bases and J by 6 bases, with 18 bases between the two germline ends. The PCR was carried out with 60 Vbeta primers and 13 Jbeta primers. Here immunoSEQ multiplex PCR was the method, and the copy in TCRdb shows in-frame clones only, minus some. The sample yields 170,000 or so clones, approximately 81% seen once. The chain carries TRBV6-1 and TRBJ2-7, with D maybe TRBD2 (6 bases). The sequenced material came from PBMCs. The source is a woman aged 30 to 39 in good health and CMV-seronegative. CDR3 in DNA: TGTGCCAGCAGTGATAGCGGCTTCCTTTCCGGCGAGCAGTACTTC. Encoded protein: CASSDSGFLSGEQYF.